This T cell receptor beta chain was sequenced in a study of technical replicates of blood from a few donors. With 9 bases clipped from V and 0 bases from J, the junction kept 8 bases outside the gene matches. This CDR3 is 16 amino acids long. Germline V gene sequence: CDR1 ENHRY, CDR2 SYGVKD. Libraries were prepared by immunoSEQ multiplex PCR; TCRdb keeps only in-frame clonotypes and omits some of them. The sample consists of tens of thousands of clones, over 90% of them appearing once. This chain links TRBV10-3 with TRBJ2-6, with 7 bases that match TRBD1. The sequencing sample was made of PBMCs. The sequence was collected from a human donor in good health. Some clones in this sample may be carry-over from other donors' samples. This CDR3 is CAINTGASSGANVLTF. As DNA, the CDR3 is TGTGCCATTAATACAGGGGCGAGCTCTGGGGCCAACGTCCTGACTTTC.